This section outlines one TCR beta chain sequence together with its context. Antigen specificity is unknown. The data derive from a study of cytomegalovirus exposure and HLA in healthy donors. The overall study: Genotyping of 398 donors showed that around 81% belonged to the Caucasian-associated ancestry cluster. The study, taken as a whole, reports: The investigators catalogued 150 to 200 TCR beta chains as cytomegalovirus-associated.

The PCR made use of 60 Vbeta and 13 Jbeta primers. Method: immunoSEQ multiplex PCR; TCRdb's copy keeps in-frame clones and lacks some. The sample includes just over 150,000 clones, under 80% of them seen just once. Trimming took off 2 bases at V and 2 bases at J, with 12 bases between the two ends. CDR1 is SGDLS and CDR2 is YYNGEE in the germline V gene. The CDR3 spans 15 residues. The sequenced sample was PBMCs. The rearrangement links TRBV9 to TRBJ2-3, with TRBD2 as a possible D gene (5 bases). This clonotype was obtained from a female donor in good health and CMV-seronegative. Here the CDR3 reads CASSVFSAHTDTQYF. CDR3 DNA sequence: TGTGCCAGCAGCGTCTTTAGCGCCCACACAGATACGCAGTATTTT.